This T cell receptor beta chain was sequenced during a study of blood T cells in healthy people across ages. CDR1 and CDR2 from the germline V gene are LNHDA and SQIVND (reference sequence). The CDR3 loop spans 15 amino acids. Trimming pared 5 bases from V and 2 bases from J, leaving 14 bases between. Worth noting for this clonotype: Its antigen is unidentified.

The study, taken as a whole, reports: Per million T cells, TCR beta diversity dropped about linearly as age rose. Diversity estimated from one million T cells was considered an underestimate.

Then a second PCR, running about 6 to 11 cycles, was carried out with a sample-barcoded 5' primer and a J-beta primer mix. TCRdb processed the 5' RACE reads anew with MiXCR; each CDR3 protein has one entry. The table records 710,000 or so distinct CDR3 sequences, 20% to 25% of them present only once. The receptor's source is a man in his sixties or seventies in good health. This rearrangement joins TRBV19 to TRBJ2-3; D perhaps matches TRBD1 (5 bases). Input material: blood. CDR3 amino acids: CASSPWGGFTDTQYF. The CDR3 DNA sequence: TGTGCCAGTAGTCCATGGGGCGGTTTCACAGATACGCAGTATTTT.